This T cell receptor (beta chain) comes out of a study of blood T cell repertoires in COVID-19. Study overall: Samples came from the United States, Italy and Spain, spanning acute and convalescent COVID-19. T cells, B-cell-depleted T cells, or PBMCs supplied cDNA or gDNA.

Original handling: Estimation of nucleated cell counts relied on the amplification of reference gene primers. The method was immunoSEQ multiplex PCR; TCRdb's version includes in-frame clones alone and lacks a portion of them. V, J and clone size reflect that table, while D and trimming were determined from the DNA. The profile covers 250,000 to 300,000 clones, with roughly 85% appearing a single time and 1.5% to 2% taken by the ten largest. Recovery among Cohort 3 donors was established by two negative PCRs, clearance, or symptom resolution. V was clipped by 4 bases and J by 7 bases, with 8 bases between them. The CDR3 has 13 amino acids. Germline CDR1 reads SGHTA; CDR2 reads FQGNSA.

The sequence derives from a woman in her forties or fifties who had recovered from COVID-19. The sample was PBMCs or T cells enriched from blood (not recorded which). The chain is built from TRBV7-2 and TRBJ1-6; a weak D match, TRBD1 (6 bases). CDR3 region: CASSSQGNSPLHF. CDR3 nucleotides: TGTGCCAGCAGCTCCCAGGGGAATTCACCCCTCCACTTT.